This T cell receptor (beta chain) derives from a study of post-analysis software for immune sequencing data. Whole-study context: Courses of disease covered relapsing-remitting, secondary progressive and progressive-relapsing multiple sclerosis. Whole-study findings and limits: Comparison of patients with controls showed 4 to 6 TRBV segments more frequent in patients, TRBV5-6, TRBV5-1 and TRBV20-1 among them.

Trimming took off 1 base at V and 8 bases at J, with 24 bases between the two ends. CDR3 length equals 18 residues. Germline values: CDR1 SGHTA, CDR2 FQGNSA. The library was made from cDNA and included unique molecular identifiers. One entry per CDR3 protein, called by TCRdb with MiXCR from the PCR reads. Among almost 700,000 distinct CDR3 sequences listed, around 64% were seen once. Comment on this clonotype: Antigen: not known.

This rearrangement joins TRBV7-2 to TRBJ2-1, with D perhaps TRBD1 or TRBD2 (5 bases each). The receptor comes from a girl aged 2-9 years with multiple sclerosis. Sequencing used blood. CDR3 protein: CASSLVAFGDGYADEQFF. The CDR3 coding sequence is TGTGCCAGCAGCTTAGTCGCTTTCGGGGACGGCTATGCCGATGAGCAGTTCTTC.